This T cell receptor (beta chain) was sequenced in a study of blood T cell repertoires in COVID-19. In the study overall: Collection of acute and convalescent COVID-19 samples took place in the United States, Italy and Spain. T cells, B-cell-depleted T cells, or PBMCs supplied cDNA or gDNA.

Data came from immunoSEQ multiplex PCR; TCRdb stores just in-frame clones and leaves some out. The data show some 290,000 clones, roughly nine tenths seen once. The source material was peripheral blood. The clonotype originates from a woman in her fifties or sixties who had recovered from COVID-19.

In DNA form, the CDR3 reads TGCGCCAGCAGCCACCCGGGACAGTTCCACAATGAGCAGTTCTTC. Translated: CASSHPGQFHNEQFF. The rearrangement joins TRBV4-3 to TRBJ2-1; 7 nucleotides agree with TRBD1. The CDR3 totals 15 residues. J was trimmed by 5 bases and V by 3 bases; bases with no gene match: 7. In germline, CDR1 is LGHNA, CDR2 YSLEER.